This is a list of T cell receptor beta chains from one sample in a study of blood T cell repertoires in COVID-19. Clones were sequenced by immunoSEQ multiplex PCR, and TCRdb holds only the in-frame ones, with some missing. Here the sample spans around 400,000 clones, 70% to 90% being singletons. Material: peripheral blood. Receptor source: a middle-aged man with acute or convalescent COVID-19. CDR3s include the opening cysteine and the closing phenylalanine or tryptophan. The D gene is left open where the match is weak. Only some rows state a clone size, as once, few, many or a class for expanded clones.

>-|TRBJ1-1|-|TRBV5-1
CASSNAPGMNTEAFF
TGCGCCAGCAGCAACGCTCCGGGAATGAACACTGAAGCTTTCTTT
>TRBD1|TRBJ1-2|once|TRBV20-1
CSAREGTASTF
TGCAGTGCTAGAGAGGGGACAGCTAGCACCTTC
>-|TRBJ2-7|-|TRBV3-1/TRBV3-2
CASSHGQSSGYEQYF
TGTGCCAGCAGCCACGGACAGAGTTCGGGCTACGAGCAGTACTTC
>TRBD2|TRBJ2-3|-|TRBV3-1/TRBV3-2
CASSSTRSGGSQYF
TGTGCCAGCAGCAGCACGCGAAGCGGGGGCTCGCAGTATTTT
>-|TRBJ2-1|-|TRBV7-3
CASSLGGGAYNEQFF
TGTGCCAGCAGCTTAGGGGGAGGAGCCTACAATGAGCAGTTCTTC
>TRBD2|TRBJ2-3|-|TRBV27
CASSGGTSRSTDTQYF
TGTGCCAGCAGTGGTGGGACTAGCAGAAGCACAGATACGCAGTATTTT
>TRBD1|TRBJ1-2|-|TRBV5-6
CASSQQGTAREGYTF
TGTGCCAGCAGCCAACAGGGGACGGCCAGGGAGGGCTACACCTTC
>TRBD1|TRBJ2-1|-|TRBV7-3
CASSRPGTGGSDEQFF
TGTGCCAGCAGCCGCCCGGGGACAGGGGGCTCGGATGAGCAGTTCTTC
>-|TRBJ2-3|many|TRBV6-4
CASSDSAESSTDTQYF
TGTGCCAGCAGTGACTCGGCAGAATCTAGCACAGATACGCAGTATTTT
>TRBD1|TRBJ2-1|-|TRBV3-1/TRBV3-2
CASTPGQGWGFDNEQFF
TGTGCCAGCACCCCGGGACAGGGTTGGGGCTTTGACAATGAGCAGTTCTTC
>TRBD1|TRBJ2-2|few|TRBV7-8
CASSRDRVNTGELFF
TGTGCCAGCAGCCGGGACAGGGTGAACACCGGGGAGCTGTTTTTT
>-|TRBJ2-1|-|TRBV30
CAWTRSAVTYNEQFF
TGTGCCTGGACCCGCTCGGCGGTTACCTACAATGAGCAGTTCTTC
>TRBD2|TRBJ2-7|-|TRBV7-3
CASSLMGGSGGEYF
TGTGCCAGCAGCTTAATGGGTGGGAGCGGGGGTGAGTACTTC
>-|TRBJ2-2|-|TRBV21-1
CASSKALGVAGAGELFF
TGTGCCAGCAGCAAAGCGCTAGGGGTAGCGGGAGCCGGGGAGCTGTTTTTT
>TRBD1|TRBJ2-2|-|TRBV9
CASSVEVRGRGELFF
TGTGCCAGCAGCGTAGAAGTCAGGGGGCGCGGGGAGCTGTTTTTT
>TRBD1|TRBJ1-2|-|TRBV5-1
CASSVTGEKDYGYTF
TGCGCCAGCAGCGTGACAGGGGAAAAGGACTATGGCTACACCTTC
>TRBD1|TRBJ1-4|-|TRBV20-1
CSAGVRTGLFF
TGCAGTGCTGGAGTACGGACAGGGTTGTTTTTT
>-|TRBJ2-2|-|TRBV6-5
CASSPRVGELFF
TGTGCCAGCAGTCCACGCGTCGGGGAGCTGTTTTTT
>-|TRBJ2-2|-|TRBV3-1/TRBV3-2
CASSQEASTGELFF
TGTGCCAGCAGCCAAGAAGCTTCCACCGGGGAGCTGTTTTTT
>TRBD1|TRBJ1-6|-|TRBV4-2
CASSLRPDRATSPLHF
TGTGCCAGCAGCCTCCGCCCAGACAGGGCAACCTCACCCCTCCACTTT
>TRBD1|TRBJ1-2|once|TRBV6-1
CASSEGVQGVRDYTF
TGTGCCAGCAGTGAAGGGGTTCAGGGGGTACGTGACTACACCTTC
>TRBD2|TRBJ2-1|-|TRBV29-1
CSVDPTSGTYNEQFF
TGCAGCGTTGACCCGACTAGCGGGACTTACAATGAGCAGTTCTTC
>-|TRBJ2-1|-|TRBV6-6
CASSYRQVGVDEQFF
TGTGCCAGCAGTTACAGACAGGTGGGGGTCGATGAGCAGTTCTTC
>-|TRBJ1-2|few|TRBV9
CASSVGGNYGYTF
TGTGCCAGCAGCGTAGGAGGAAACTATGGCTACACCTTC
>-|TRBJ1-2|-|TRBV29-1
CSVEVAPGYGYTF
TGCAGCGTTGAAGTTGCTCCGGGCTATGGCTACACCTTC
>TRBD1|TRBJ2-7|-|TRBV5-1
CASSLDRGPIYEQYF
TGCGCCAGCAGCCTGGACAGGGGGCCGATCTACGAGCAGTACTTC
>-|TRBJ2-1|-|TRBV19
CASSNRRGSNEQFF
TGTGCCAGTAGTAACAGAAGGGGGTCAAATGAGCAGTTCTTC
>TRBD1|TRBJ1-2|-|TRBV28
CASSPPLRSGGTYGYTF
TGTGCCAGCAGTCCCCCCCTCCGATCAGGGGGCACCTATGGCTACACCTTC
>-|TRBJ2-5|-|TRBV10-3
CAISVNRGGETQYF
TGTGCCATCAGTGTAAACAGGGGAGGCGAGACCCAGTACTTC
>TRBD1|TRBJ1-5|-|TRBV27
CASLPPGQGSNQPQHF
TGTGCCAGCCTACCGCCGGGACAGGGGAGCAATCAGCCCCAGCATTTT
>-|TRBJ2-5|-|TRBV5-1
CASSLPGWRQETQYF
TGCGCCAGCAGCTTGCCTGGCTGGCGGCAAGAGACCCAGTACTTC
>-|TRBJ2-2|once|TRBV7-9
CASAKERGPNTGELFF
TGTGCCAGCGCTAAAGAGAGAGGGCCGAACACCGGGGAGCTGTTTTTT
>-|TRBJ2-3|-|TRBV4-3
CASSQVGRGGPDTQYF
TGCGCCAGCAGCCAAGTGGGCAGGGGTGGCCCAGATACGCAGTATTTT
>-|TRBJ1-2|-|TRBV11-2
CASSSPFRTDQYGYTF
TGTGCCAGCAGCTCTCCATTTAGGACAGACCAATATGGCTACACCTTC
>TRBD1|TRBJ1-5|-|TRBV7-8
CASSNRDRGNQPQHF
TGTGCCAGCAGCAACCGGGACAGGGGCAATCAGCCCCAGCATTTT
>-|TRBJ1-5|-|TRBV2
CASSPVGGLQPQHF
TGTGCCAGCAGCCCCGTTGGGGGGTTGCAGCCCCAGCATTTT
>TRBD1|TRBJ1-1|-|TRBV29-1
CSGTTGGNTEAFF
TGCAGCGGCACGACAGGGGGGAACACTGAAGCTTTCTTT
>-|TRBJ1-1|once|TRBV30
CAWSGQSLDEAFF
TGTGCCTGGAGTGGACAGTCCCTGGATGAAGCTTTCTTT
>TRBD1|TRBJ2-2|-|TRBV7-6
CASSPTPSTGDGELFF
TGTGCCAGCAGCCCCACCCCATCGACAGGGGACGGGGAGCTGTTTTTT
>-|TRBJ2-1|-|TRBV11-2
CASSLDRVTMYNEQFF
TGTGCCAGCAGCTTAGATCGAGTGACTATGTACAATGAGCAGTTCTTC
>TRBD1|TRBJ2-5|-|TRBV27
CASSLQDREAQYF
TGTGCCAGCAGTCTCCAGGACAGGGAAGCCCAGTACTTC
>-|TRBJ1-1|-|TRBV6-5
CASSFQGSQTEAFF
TGTGCCAGCAGTTTTCAGGGTAGTCAGACTGAAGCTTTCTTT
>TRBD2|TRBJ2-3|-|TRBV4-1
CASSQAGLAGSYTQYF
TGCGCCAGCAGCCAGGCGGGACTAGCGGGGTCGTATACGCAGTATTTT
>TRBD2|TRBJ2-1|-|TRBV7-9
CASSPSGRAFIEQFF
TGTGCCAGCAGCCCTAGCGGGAGGGCCTTTATTGAGCAGTTCTTC
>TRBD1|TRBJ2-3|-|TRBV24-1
CATSDPPGTATDTQYF
TGTGCCACCAGTGATCCTCCAGGGACAGCTACAGATACGCAGTATTTT
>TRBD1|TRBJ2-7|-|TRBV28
CATGQGFKQYF
TGTGCCACTGGACAGGGGTTTAAGCAGTACTTC
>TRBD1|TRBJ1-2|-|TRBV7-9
CASSLGTGIGDGYTF
TGTGCCAGCAGCTTAGGGACAGGGATCGGGGATGGCTACACCTTC
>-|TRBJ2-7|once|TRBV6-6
CASSLDRFGSYEQYF
TGTGCCAGCAGTTTAGACAGGTTCGGGTCCTACGAGCAGTACTTC
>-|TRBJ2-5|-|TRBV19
CASSRGPSGQETQYF
TGTGCCAGTAGCAGGGGCCCTAGCGGACAAGAGACCCAGTACTTC
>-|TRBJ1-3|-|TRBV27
CASSAGGAGVSGNTIYF
TGTGCCAGCAGTGCAGGCGGGGCCGGGGTCTCTGGAAACACCATATATTTT
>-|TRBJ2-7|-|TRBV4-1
CASSQDILVTTTTSYEQYF
TGCGCCAGCAGCCAAGATATACTAGTCACGACCACTACCTCCTACGAGCAGTACTTC